This T cell receptor beta chain was captured in a study of early T cells in non-severe SARS-CoV-2 infection. TCRdb itself ran the 5' RACE reads through MiXCR, one entry per CDR3 protein. This table holds approximately 76,000 distinct CDR3 sequences, over 9% found once. V dropped 2 bases and J dropped 5 bases, with 9 bases sitting between them. Germline-derived CDR1 and CDR2 are MNHNS and SASEGT. The CDR3 consists of 13 residues. At least ten counts were recorded for this clonotype. The clonotype comes from an adult who was a healthcare worker with PCR-confirmed SARS-CoV-2 infection or an uninfected control (not recorded which). This chain connects TRBV6-1 to TRBJ1-1; D may be TRBD1 (5 bases). Sequenced: whole blood. For the CDR3, the DNA is TGTGCCAGCAGTGAACAGGGTTTAACTGAAGCTTTCTTT. Amino acid sequence: CASSEQGLTEAFF.